This TCR beta chain was recorded in a study of T cell responses to AZD1222 COVID-19 vaccine. Study-wide results and limits: Clonal diversity may have been underestimated, and the donors were mostly white British, with more females than males. Nearly half of spike-specific TCRs reportedly go after variant regions that carry no mutations. Vaccine-associated CD4 TCRs spanned spike, dominant at 160-218 and 743-854.

About this clone: Its antigen is not identified.

Assay used: immunoSEQ multiplex PCR; TCRdb lists only in-frame clones, some missing. The data hold 65,000 to 95,000 clones, with 80% to 90% observed a single time. Trimming removed 3 bases at V and 9 bases at J, with 15 bases between. The CDR3 extends over 14 amino acids. Germline V gene lookup returns CDR1 LNHDA and CDR2 SQIVND (reference sequence). The sample was peripheral blood, taken 28 days after the second AZD1222 dose. The TCR sequence derives from an adult who received the AZD1222 COVID-19 vaccine. The chain uses TRBV19 and TRBJ2-4; D call uncertain. The CDR3, as DNA: TGTGCCAGTAGTATCCCCCCCCCGTCAGGCATTCAGTACTTC. Its protein is CASSIPPPSGIQYF.